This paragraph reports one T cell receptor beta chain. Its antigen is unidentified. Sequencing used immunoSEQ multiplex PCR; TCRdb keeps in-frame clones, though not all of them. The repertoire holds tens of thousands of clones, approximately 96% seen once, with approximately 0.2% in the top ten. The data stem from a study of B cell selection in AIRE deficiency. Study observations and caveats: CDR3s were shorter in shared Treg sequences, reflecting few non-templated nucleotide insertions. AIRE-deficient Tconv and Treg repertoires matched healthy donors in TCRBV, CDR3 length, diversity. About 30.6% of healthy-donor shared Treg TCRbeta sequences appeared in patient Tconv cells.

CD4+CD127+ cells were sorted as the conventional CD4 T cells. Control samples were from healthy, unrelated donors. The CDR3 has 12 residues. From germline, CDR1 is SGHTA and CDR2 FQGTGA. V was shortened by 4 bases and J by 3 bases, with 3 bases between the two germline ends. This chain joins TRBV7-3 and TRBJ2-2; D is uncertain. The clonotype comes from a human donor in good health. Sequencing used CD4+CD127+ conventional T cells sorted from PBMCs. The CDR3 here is CASSSDTGELFF. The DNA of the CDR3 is TGTGCCAGCAGCTCCGACACCGGGGAGCTGTTTTTT. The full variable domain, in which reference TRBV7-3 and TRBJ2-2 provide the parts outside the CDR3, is GAGVSQTPSNKVTEKGKYVELRCDPISGHTALYWYRQSLGQGPEFLIYFQGTGAADDSGLPNDRFFAVRPEGSVSTLKIQRTERGDSAVYLCASSSDTGELFFGEGSRLTVL.